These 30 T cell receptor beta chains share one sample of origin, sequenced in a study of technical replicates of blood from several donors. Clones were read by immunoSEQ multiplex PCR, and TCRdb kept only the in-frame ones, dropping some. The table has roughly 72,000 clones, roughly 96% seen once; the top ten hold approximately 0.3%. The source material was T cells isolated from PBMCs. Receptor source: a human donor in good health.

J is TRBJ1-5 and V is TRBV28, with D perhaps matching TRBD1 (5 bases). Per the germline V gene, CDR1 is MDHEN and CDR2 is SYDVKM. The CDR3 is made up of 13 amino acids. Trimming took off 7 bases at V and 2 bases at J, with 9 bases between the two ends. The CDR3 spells CASTIGGNQPQHF. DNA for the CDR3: TGTGCCAGCACCATAGGGGGCAATCAGCCCCAGCATTTT.

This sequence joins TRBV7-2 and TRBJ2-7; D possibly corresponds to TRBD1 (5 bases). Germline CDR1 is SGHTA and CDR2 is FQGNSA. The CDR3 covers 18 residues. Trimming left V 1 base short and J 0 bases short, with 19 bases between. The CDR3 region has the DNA TGTGCCAGCAGCTTAGTCTCAGGCTCGGACACGCGCTCCTACGAGCAGTACTTC. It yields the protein CASSLVSGSDTRSYEQYF.

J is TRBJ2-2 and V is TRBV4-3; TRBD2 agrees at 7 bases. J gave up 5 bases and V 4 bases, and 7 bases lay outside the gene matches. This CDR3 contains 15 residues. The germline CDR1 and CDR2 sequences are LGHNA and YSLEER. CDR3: CASSPQRGATGELFF. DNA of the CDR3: TGCGCCAGCAGCCCTCAGCGGGGCGCGACCGGGGAGCTGTTTTTT.

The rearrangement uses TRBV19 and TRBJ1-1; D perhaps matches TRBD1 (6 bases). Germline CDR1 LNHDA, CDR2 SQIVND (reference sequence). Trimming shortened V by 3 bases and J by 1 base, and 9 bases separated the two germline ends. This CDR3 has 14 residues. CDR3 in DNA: TGTGCCAGTAGTATGAACAGGGAGAACACTGAAGCTTTCTTT. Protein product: CASSMNRENTEAFF.

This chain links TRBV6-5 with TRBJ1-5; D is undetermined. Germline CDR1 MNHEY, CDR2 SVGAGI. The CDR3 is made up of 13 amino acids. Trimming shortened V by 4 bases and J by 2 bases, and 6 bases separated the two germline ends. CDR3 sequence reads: CASSSNGNQPQHF. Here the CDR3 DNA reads TGTGCCAGCAGTTCAAATGGCAATCAGCCCCAGCATTTT.

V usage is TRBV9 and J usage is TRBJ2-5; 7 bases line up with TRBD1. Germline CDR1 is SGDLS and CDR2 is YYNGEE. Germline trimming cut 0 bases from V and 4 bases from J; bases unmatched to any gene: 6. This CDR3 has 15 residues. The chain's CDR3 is CASSVARGRGETQYF. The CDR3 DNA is TGTGCCAGCAGCGTAGCGAGGGGGCGAGGAGAGACCCAGTACTTC.

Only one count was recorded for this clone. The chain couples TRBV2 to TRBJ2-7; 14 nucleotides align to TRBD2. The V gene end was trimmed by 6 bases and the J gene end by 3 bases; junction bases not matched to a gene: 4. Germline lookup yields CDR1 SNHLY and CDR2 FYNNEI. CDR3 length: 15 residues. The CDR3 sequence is CASRPGTSGSYEQYF. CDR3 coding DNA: TGTGCCAGCAGGCCGGGGACTAGCGGGAGCTACGAGCAGTACTTC.

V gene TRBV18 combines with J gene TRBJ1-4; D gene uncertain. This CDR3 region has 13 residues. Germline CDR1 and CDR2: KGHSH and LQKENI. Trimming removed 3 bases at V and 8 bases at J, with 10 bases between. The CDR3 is CASSPSQREKLFF. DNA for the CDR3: TGTGCCAGCTCACCCTCCCAGCGGGAAAAACTGTTTTTT.

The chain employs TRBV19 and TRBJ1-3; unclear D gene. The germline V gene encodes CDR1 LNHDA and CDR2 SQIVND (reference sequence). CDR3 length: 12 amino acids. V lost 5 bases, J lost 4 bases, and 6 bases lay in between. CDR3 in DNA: TGTGCCAGTAGTGTGCAGGGAAACACCATATATTTT. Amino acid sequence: CASSVQGNTIYF. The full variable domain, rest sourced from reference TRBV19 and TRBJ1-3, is DGGITQSPKYLFRKEGQNVTLSCEQNLNHDAMYWYRQDPGQGLRLIYYSQIVNDFQKGDIAEGYSVSREKKESFPLTVTSAQKNPTAFYLCASSVQGNTIYFGEGSWLTVV.

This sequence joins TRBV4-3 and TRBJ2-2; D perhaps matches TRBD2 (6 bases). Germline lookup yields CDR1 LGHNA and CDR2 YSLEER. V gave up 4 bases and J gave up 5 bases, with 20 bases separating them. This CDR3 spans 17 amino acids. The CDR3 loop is CASSPRRGPGSTGELFF. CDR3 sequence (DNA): TGCGCCAGCAGCCCTCGGAGGGGACCCGGCTCGACCGGGGAGCTGTTTTTT.

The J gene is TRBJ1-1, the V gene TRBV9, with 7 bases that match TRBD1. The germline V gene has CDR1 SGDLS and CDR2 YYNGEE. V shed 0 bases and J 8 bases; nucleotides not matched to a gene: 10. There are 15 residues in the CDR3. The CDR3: CASSVDVGETGEAFF. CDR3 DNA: TGTGCCAGCAGCGTAGACGTTGGAGAGACAGGGGAAGCTTTCTTT.

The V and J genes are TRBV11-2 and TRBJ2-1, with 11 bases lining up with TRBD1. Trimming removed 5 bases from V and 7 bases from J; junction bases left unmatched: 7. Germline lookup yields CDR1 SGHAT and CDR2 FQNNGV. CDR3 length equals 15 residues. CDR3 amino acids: CASSRGTGGQNEQFF. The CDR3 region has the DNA TGTGCCAGCAGCCGTGGGACAGGGGGACAAAATGAGCAGTTCTTC. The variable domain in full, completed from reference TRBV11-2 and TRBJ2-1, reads EAGVAQSPRYKIIEKRQSVAFWCNPISGHATLYWYQQILGQGPKLLIQFQNNGVVDDSQLPKDRFSAERLKGVDSTLKIQPAKLEDSAVYLCASSRGTGGQNEQFFGPGTRLTVL.

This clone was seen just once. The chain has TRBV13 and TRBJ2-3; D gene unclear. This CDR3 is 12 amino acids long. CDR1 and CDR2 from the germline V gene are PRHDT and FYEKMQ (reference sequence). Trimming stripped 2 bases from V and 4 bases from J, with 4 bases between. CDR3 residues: CASSLIADTQYF. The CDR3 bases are TGTGCCAGCAGCTTAATAGCAGATACGCAGTATTTT.

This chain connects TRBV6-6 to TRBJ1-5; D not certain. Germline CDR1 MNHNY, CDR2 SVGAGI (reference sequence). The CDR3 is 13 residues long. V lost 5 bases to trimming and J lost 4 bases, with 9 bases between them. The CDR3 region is CASSPQENQPQHF. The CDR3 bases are TGTGCCAGCAGTCCTCAGGAAAATCAGCCCCAGCATTTT.

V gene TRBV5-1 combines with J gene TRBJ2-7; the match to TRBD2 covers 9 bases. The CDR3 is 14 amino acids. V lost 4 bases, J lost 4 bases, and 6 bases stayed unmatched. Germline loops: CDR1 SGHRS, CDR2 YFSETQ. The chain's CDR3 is CASSHEAGGYEQYF. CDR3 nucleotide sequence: TGCGCCAGCAGCCACGAAGCGGGGGGATACGAGCAGTACTTC.

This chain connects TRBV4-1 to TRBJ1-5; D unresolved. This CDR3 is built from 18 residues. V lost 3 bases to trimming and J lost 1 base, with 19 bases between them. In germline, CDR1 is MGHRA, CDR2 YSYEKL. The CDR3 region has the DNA TGCGCCAGCAGCCAGGATCTGCTGAGGGTCGAGAGCAATCAGCCCCAGCATTTT. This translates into CASSQDLLRVESNQPQHF.

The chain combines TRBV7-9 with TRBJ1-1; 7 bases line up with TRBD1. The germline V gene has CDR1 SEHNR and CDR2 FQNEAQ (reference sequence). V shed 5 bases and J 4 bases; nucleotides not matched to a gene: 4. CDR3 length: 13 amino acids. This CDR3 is CASSQGVGTEAFF. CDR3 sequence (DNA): TGTGCCAGCAGCCAGGGGGTCGGCACTGAAGCTTTCTTT.

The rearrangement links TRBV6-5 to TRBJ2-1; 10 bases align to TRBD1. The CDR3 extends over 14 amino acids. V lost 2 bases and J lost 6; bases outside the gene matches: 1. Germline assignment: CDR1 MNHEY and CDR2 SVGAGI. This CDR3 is CASSYDRGRNEQFF. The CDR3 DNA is TGTGCCAGCAGTTACGACAGGGGGCGCAATGAGCAGTTCTTC.

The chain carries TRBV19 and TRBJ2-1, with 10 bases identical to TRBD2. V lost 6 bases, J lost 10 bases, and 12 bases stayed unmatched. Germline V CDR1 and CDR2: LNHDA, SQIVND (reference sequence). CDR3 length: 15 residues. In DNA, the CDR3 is TGTGCCAGTAGCCAATCAGCGGGAGGGGCAGGGGAGCAGTTCTTC. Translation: CASSQSAGGAGEQFF.

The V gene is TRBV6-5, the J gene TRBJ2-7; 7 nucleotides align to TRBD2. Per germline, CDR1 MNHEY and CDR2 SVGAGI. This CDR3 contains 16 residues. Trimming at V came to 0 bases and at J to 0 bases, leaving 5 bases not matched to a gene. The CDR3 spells CASSYSLAAISYEQYF. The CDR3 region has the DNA TGTGCCAGCAGTTACTCCCTAGCGGCCATCTCCTACGAGCAGTACTTC.

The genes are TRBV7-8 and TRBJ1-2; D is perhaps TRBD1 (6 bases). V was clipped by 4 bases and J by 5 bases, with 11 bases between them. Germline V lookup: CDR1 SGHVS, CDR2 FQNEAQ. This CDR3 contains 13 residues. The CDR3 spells CASSSTGRYGYTF. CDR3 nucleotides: TGTGCCAGCAGCTCAACAGGGAGATATGGCTACACCTTC.

CDR3 amino acids: CASSQVGTGASQYF. CDR3 sequence (DNA): TGCGCCAGCAGCCAAGTAGGGACAGGGGCCTCGCAGTATTTT. This chain links TRBV4-1 with TRBJ2-3, with 10 bases identical to TRBD1. J gave up 10 bases and V 1 base, and 5 bases lay outside the gene matches. Germline CDR1 and CDR2: MGHRA and YSYEKL. The CDR3 totals 14 residues.

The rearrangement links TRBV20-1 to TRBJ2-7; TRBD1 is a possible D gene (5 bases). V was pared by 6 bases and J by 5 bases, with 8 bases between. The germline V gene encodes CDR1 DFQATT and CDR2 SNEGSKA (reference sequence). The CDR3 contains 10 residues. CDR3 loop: CSAPGNEQYF. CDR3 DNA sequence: TGCAGTGCCCCAGGGAACGAGCAGTACTTC.

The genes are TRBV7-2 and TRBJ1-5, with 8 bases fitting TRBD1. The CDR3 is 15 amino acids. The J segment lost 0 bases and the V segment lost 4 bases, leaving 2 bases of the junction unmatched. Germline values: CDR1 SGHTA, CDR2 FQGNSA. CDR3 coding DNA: TGTGCCAGCAGCTCACAGGGGGATAGCAATCAGCCCCAGCATTTT. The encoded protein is CASSSQGDSNQPQHF.

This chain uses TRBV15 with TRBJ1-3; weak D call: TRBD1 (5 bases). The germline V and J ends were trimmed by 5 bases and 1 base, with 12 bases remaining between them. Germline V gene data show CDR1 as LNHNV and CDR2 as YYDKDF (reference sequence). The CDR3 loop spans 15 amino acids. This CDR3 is CATSLSGGSGNTIYF. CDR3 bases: TGTGCCACCAGCTTGAGCGGGGGATCTGGAAACACCATATATTTT.

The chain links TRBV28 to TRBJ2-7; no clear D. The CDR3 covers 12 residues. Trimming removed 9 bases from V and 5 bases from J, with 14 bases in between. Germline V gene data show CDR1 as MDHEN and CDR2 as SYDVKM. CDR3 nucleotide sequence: TGTGCCAGTTTTAATCCTCCCCACGAGCAGTACTTC. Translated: CASFNPPHEQYF.

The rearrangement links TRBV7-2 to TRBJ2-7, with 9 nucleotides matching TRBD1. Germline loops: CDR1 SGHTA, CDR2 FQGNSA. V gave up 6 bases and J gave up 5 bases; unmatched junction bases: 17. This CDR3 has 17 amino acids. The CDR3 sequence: CASSRAVYGTGRDEQYF. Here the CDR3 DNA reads TGTGCCAGCAGTCGAGCGGTATATGGGACAGGGAGGGACGAGCAGTACTTC. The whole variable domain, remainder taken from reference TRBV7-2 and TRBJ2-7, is GAGVSQSPSNKVTEKGKDVELRCDPISGHTALYWYRQSLGQGLEFLIYFQGNSAPDKSGLPSDRFSAERTGGSVSTLTIQRTQQEDSAVYLCASSRAVYGTGRDEQYFGPGTRLTVT.

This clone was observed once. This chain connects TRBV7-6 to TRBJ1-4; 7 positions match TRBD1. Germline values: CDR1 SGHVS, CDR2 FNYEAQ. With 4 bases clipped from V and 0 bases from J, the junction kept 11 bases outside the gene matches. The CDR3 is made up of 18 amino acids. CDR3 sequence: CASSSQGLGWATNEKLFF. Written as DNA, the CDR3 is TGTGCCAGCAGCTCACAGGGGCTTGGTTGGGCAACTAATGAAAAACTGTTTTTT.

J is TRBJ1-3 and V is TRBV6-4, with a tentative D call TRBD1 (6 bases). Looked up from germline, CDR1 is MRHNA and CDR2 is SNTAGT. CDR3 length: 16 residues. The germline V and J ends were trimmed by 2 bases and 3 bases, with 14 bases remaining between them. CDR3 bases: TGTGCCAGCAGTGACCGTGGTACAGGGCTTGGAAACACCATATATTTT. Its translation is CASSDRGTGLGNTIYF.

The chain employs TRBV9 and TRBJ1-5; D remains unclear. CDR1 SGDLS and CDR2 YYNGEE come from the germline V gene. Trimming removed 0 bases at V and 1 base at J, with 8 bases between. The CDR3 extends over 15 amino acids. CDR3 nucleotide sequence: TGTGCCAGCAGCGTAGGAGTACGGAGCAATCAGCCCCAGCATTTT. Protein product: CASSVGVRSNQPQHF.